The rows below give T cell receptor beta chains drawn from one sample of a study of prognosis after radiotherapy for stage I lung cancer. TCRdb re-analysed the multiplex PCR reads in MiXCR, keeping a single row per CDR3 protein. In the table there are tens of thousands of distinct CDR3 sequences, 35% to 45% of which are singletons. The sequencing used PBMCs, collected before or after stereotactic body radiation therapy (not recorded which). Every receptor here comes from a donor of 50 years or more with non-small cell lung cancer. CDR3s include the opening cysteine and the closing phenylalanine or tryptophan. The D gene is left open where the match is weak. Expanded clones get a size class; other rows say once, few or many, or leave the size out.

TRBJ1-2 TRBV7-9 many . CASSHTDYGYTF TGTGCCAGCAGCCATACGGATTATGGCTACACCTTC
TRBJ2-5 TRBV20-1 many . CSAPVVSSEETQYF TGCAGTGCCCCCGTGGTGAGCAGTGAAGAGACCCAGTACTTC
TRBJ1-6 TRBV4-2 . . CASSQDRVRVPPLHF TGTGCCAGCAGCCAAGATCGTGTGCGGGTCCCACCCCTCCACTTT
TRBJ2-1 TRBV5-1 many TRBD2 CASSSPGGGRIDEQFF TGCGCCAGCAGCTCGCCTGGTGGCGGGAGGATAGATGAGCAGTTCTTC
TRBJ2-5 TRBV12-3/TRBV12-4 few . CASNTRWGLEEETQYF TGTGCCAGCAACACCCGGTGGGGGCTTGAGGAAGAGACCCAGTACTTC
TRBJ2-3 TRBV3-1 many TRBD2 CASSTSTSGITDTQYF TGTGCCAGCAGCACATCGACTAGCGGGATCACAGATACGCAGTATTTT
TRBJ1-6 TRBV30 medium-sized . CAWKQGPPNSPLHF TGTGCCTGGAAGCAGGGGCCCCCGAATTCACCCCTCCACTTT
TRBJ1-5 TRBV20-1 many . CSARPTGPFSQPQHF TGCAGTGCTAGACCTACAGGGCCGTTCTCTCAGCCCCAGCATTTT
TRBJ2-7 TRBV3-1 many TRBD2 CASSQGSGRGAYEQYF TGTGCCAGCAGCCAAGGTAGCGGGAGAGGGGCCTACGAGCAGTACTTC
TRBJ2-1 TRBV7-9 many TRBD1 CASSYSGTGADEQFF TGTGCCAGCAGCTACTCCGGGACAGGGGCTGATGAGCAGTTCTTC
TRBJ1-5 TRBV7-9 many TRBD1 CASSPPGGHQPQHF TGTGCCAGCAGCCCGCCAGGGGGCCATCAGCCCCAGCATTTT
TRBJ1-1 TRBV7-2 many . CASSLVAGLSTEAFF TGTGCCAGCAGCTTAGTTGCGGGGCTGAGCACTGAAGCTTTCTTT
TRBJ2-4 TRBV6-2/TRBV6-3 many . CASSSRNIQYF TGTGCCAGCAGCTCGAGGAACATTCAGTACTTC
TRBJ1-6 TRBV19 many . CASCRSSYNSPLHF TGTGCCAGTTGCAGGAGCTCCTATAATTCACCCCTCCACTTT
TRBJ2-1 TRBV6-1 few . CASSRSVSEQFF TGTGCCAGCAGTCGTAGCGTGAGCGAGCAGTTCTTC
TRBJ2-7 TRBV6-1 . . CASSAPSGFEQYF TGTGCCAGCAGTGCGCCGTCAGGATTCGAGCAGTACTTC
TRBJ1-2 TRBV9 many TRBD1 CASSVAGGADRGYGYTF TGTGCCAGCAGCGTAGCTGGGGGGGCGGACAGGGGGTATGGCTACACCTTC
TRBJ1-5 TRBV6-2/TRBV6-3 . . CASSDSFGGHQPQHF TGTGCCAGCAGTGATTCATTTGGGGGGCATCAGCCCCAGCATTTT
TRBJ2-3 TRBV6-2/TRBV6-3 many TRBD2 CASSGGTRGQRYF TGTGCCAGCAGTGGCGGGACTAGAGGACAGAGGTATTTT
TRBJ2-2 TRBV6-1 . TRBD2 CASRTGTSGSRVTGELFF TGTGCCAGCAGAACCGGGACTAGCGGGAGTCGGGTCACCGGGGAGCTGTTTTTT
TRBJ2-2 TRBV20-1 . . CSVKGRGDGELFF TGCAGTGTAAAGGGGCGCGGGGACGGGGAGCTGTTTTTT
TRBJ2-3 TRBV28 . . CASSTRHLRPFSTDTQYF TGTGCCAGCAGTACAAGGCACCTACGACCCTTTAGCACAGATACGCAGTATTTT
TRBJ1-2 TRBV19 many TRBD1 CASRGRGNPNYGYTF TGTGCCAGTCGGGGCAGGGGGAACCCTAACTATGGCTACACCTTC
TRBJ1-1 TRBV19 many . CASSPHGVDTEAFF TGTGCCAGTAGTCCTCATGGGGTTGACACTGAAGCTTTCTTT
TRBJ2-7 TRBV5-6 many TRBD1 CASSFLGQGLSYEQYF TGTGCCAGCAGCTTCCTCGGACAGGGGCTCTCCTACGAGCAGTACTTC
TRBJ2-7 TRBV19 . . CASSPLGLSSYEQYF TGTGCCAGTAGTCCCTTGGGCCTGAGCTCCTACGAGCAGTACTTC
TRBJ1-5 TRBV7-2 . . CASSLGPQSRTQHF TGTGCCAGCAGCTTAGGACCACAAAGCCGGACCCAGCATTTT
TRBJ2-1 TRBV5-1 many . CASSQLKGGLQAIEQFF TGCGCCAGCAGTCAACTCAAGGGAGGTCTACAGGCGATTGAGCAGTTCTTC
TRBJ2-2 TRBV5-4 few . CASSPEGGRTGELFF TGTGCCAGCAGCCCCGAGGGGGGACGCACCGGGGAGCTGTTTTTT
TRBJ1-5 TRBV2 many . CASKREEGSNQPQHF TGTGCCAGCAAAAGAGAGGAGGGGAGCAATCAGCCCCAGCATTTT
TRBJ2-1 TRBV5-1 . . CATSTFGGSSYNEQFF TGCGCCACTTCCACCTTTGGGGGGAGCTCCTACAATGAGCAGTTCTTC
TRBJ2-6 TRBV20-1 . . CSALGSGANVLTF TGCAGTGCTCTAGGATCTGGGGCCAACGTCCTGACTTTC
TRBJ1-2 TRBV2 . . CASSQGGRSYGYTF TGTGCCAGCAGCCAAGGGGGTCGTAGCTATGGCTACACCTTC
TRBJ1-5 TRBV24-1 many . CATSEGSQPQHF TGTGCCACCAGTGAGGGAAGTCAGCCCCAGCATTTT
TRBJ1-2 TRBV6-2/TRBV6-3 . . CASSYSTIKGLPYVYTF TGTGCCAGCAGTTACTCGACGATAAAGGGGCTCCCCTATGTCTACACCTTC
TRBJ1-5 TRBV4-1 many . CASSPTVYSNQPQHF TGCGCCAGCAGCCCGACCGTGTATAGCAATCAGCCCCAGCATTTT
TRBJ2-7 TRBV6-1 many . CASSPPGGRSYEQYF TGTGCCAGCAGCCCTCCGGGGGGCAGGTCCTACGAGCAGTACTTC